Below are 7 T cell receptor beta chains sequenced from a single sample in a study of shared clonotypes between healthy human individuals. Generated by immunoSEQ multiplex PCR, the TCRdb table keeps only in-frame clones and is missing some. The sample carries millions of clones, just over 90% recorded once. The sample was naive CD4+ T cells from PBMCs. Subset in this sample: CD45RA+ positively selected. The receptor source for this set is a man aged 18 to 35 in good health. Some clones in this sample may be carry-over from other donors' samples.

The CDR3 loop is CASSFVRPNTGELFF. In nucleotides, the CDR3 is TGTGCCAGCAGTTTCGTCAGACCGAACACCGGGGAGCTGTTTTTT. V gene TRBV27 combines with J gene TRBJ2-2; no reliable D call. This CDR3 comprises 15 residues. Trimming took 3 bases from V and 0 from J, leaving 8 bases between them. The V gene's germline CDR1 is MNHEY and CDR2 SMNVEV (reference sequence).

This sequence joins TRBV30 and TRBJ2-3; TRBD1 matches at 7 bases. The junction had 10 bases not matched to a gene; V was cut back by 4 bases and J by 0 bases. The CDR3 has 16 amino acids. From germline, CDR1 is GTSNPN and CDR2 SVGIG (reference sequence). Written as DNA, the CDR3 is TGTGCCTGGAAATTCGGGACAGCGCTTAGCACAGATACGCAGTATTTT. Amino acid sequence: CAWKFGTALSTDTQYF.

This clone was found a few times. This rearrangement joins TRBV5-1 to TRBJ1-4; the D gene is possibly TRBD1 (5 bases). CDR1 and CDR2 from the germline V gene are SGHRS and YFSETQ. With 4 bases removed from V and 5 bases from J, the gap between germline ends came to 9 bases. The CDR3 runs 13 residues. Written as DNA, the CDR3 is TGCGCCAGCAGCCAGGACACAAATGAAAAACTGTTTTTT. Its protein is CASSQDTNEKLFF.

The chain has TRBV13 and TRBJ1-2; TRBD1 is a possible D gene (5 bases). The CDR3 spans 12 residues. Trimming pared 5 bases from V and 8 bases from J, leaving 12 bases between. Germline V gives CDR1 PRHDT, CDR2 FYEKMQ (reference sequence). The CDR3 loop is CASSPLRGGYTF. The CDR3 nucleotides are TGTGCCAGCAGCCCCCTTAGGGGCGGCTACACCTTC.

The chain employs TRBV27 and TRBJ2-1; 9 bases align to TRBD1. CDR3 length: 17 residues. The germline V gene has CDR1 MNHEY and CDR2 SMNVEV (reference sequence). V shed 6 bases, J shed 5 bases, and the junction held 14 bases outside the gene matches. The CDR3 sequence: CASSHTDRGYFNNEQFF. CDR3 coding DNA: TGTGCCAGCAGCCATACGGACAGGGGCTATTTTAACAATGAGCAGTTCTTC.

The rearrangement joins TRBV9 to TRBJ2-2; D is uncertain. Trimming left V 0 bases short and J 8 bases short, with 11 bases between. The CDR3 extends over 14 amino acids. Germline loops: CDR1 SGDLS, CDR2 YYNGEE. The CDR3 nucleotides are TGTGCCAGCAGCGTAGAACTAAGTACTGGGGAGCTGTTTTTT. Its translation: CASSVELSTGELFF. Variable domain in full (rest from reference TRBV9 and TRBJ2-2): DSGVTQTPKHLITATGQRVTLRCSPRSGDLSVYWYQQSLDQGLQFLIQYYNGEERAKGNILERFSAQQFPDLHSELNLSSLELGDSALYFCASSVELSTGELFFGEGSRLTVL.

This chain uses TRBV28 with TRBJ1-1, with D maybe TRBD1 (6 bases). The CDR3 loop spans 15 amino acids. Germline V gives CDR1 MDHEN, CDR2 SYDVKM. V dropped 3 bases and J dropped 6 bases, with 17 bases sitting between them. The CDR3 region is CASSLGGRDRAEAFF. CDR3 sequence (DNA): TGTGCCAGCAGTTTGGGGGGCAGGGATCGCGCTGAAGCTTTCTTT.